This T cell receptor (beta chain) was retrieved from a study of tumor-infiltrating T cells and Merkel cell polyomavirus (dated by TCRdb to 2017 to 2019). In terms of the full investigation: In Merkel cell carcinoma patients, the study investigated CD8+ T cells specific for the Merkel cell polyomavirus KLL epitope. Patients presented at varying disease stages and were followed for a median of about three years, with a range of 1. Patient treatments varied, were not standardized, and included chemotherapy, radiation and immunotherapies. TRB sequencing was performed on KLL-tetramer-sorted cells from blood or tumor-infiltrating lymphocytes in some 14 samples, as well as on about a dozen matched whole-tumor samples. Most of the whole-tumor samples were roughly 23-micron curls sectioned from formalin-fixed, paraffin-embedded tissue blocks. Across the study, one tumor sample was a frozen nodal tumor digest and one was a flash-frozen core biopsy of a metastasis. The full study reports these points: Significantly improved MCC-specific survival was associated with a higher fraction of KLL-specific T cells within tumors (about 1.7-18% versus roughly 0-0.14%). KLL-specific TRB repertoires were diverse and mostly private, with just one public clonotype, shared by two patients, among hundreds of unique sequences. The small sample size of the study (n of about 13 patients) is recognized as a limitation. More unique KLL-specific clonotypes in tumors (roughly 5-120 vs 0-3) was associated with a significant MCC-specific survival advantage (P = 0.0051). Because only a single viral epitope was studied, T cells directed against other Merkel cell polyomavirus epitopes were not captured.

With regard to this clone: Its antigen remains undetermined. No qualities accompany the bases; no much larger clone lies one base away.

Between the V and J ends, shortened by 4 bases and 7 bases respectively, the junction contains 14 bases. The CDR1 and CDR2 encoded by the germline V gene are SGHRS and YFSETQ. From cysteine to phenylalanine, the CDR3 is 14 amino acids long. Only the CDR3 region is kept as DNA, spanning 42 bases read in frame from base 1. Robust positive staining for Merkel cell polyomavirus Large T antigen was observed by immunohistochemistry in the tumors of all patients. The study included roughly twelve Merkel cell carcinoma patients who had robust KLL-tetramer+ populations, above 0.04% of CD8+ T cells, in blood and/or cultured TIL. All patients were Caucasian, with a median age of around 66 years and a range of roughly 50 to 85 years. Lymph node tumors were analyzed for patients with unknown primaries who presented with nodal disease, or when insufficient primary tissue was available. The library was obtained by the immunoSEQ multiplex PCR assay. Genomic DNA extraction, TRB sequencing and normalization were carried out by Adaptive Biotechnologies (Seattle, WA). The published analysis was carried out like this. To compute clonality, the Shannon entropy of productive TRB sequences was normalized by log2 of unique productive sequences and then subtracted from one. KLL-specific clonotypes in tumors were found by matching TCRbeta CDR3 amino acid sequences to the sequences from the tetramer-sorted sample of each patient. As stored in TCRdb, this immuneACCESS dataset retains in-frame rearrangements with V and J assigned. A fraction of the clones does not appear; measured against another copy, unresolved V genes explain less than half of the discrepancy, and the remainder lacks a known reason. Clonal size and the V and J genes are those of that table, whereas D and trimming came from the DNA. Here the sample has some 25,000 clones; around 90% occur a single time. In total, the top ten clones hold roughly 2.6% of the sample.

What was sequenced was lymph node tissue. The receptor comes from a man aged 50 or older with Merkel cell carcinoma. The chain couples TRBV5-1 to TRBJ2-2; possibly the D gene is TRBD2, per 6 matching bases. The DNA reads as follows: TGCGCCAGCAGCCCGGGACTGCCTAACGGGGAGCTGTTTTTT. Translated, it reads CASSPGLPNGELFF.